This TCR beta chain is from a study of blood T cell repertoires in COVID-19. This CDR3 is built from 16 residues. After removal of 4 bases from V and 7 bases from J, the junction contained 9 bases not matched to a gene. The germline V gene encodes CDR1 MGHRA and CDR2 YSYEKL. In the source study's methods: Scientists estimated how many nucleated cells there were by amplifying reference gene primers. Method: immunoSEQ multiplex PCR; TCRdb's copy keeps in-frame clones and lacks some. D and trimming were read from the DNA, whereas the V and J calls and clone size are those reported in that table. The profile shows some 430,000 clones, 90% of them singletons.

This TCR derives from a man aged 18 to 30 who had recovered from COVID-19. This chain connects TRBV4-1 to TRBJ1-6; 8 bases are a match to TRBD1. The sequenced sample was PBMCs or T cells enriched from blood (not recorded which). The CDR3 loop reads CASSRNTGTGNSPLHF. The CDR3 DNA is TGCGCCAGCAGCCGAAATACCGGGACAGGCAATTCACCCCTCCACTTT.